These 14 T cell receptor beta chains came from one sample sequenced in a study of cytomegalovirus exposure and HLA in healthy donors. The PCR employed 60 Vbeta primers together with 13 Jbeta primers. The repertoire was sequenced with immunoSEQ multiplex PCR; TCRdb's copy has only in-frame clones and lacks some. Seen here are 84,000 or so clones, approximately 60% observed once, and the top ten hold 5% to 6.5%. Sequences were obtained from PBMCs. The source is a woman aged 30 to 39 in good health and CMV-seropositive.

The rearrangement uses TRBV27 and TRBJ2-7; the match to TRBD1 covers 7 bases. Germline V gives CDR1 MNHEY, CDR2 SMNVEV (reference sequence). The CDR3 is 12 residues long. V was pared by 4 bases and J by 11 bases, with 8 bases of the junction left unmatched. CDR3: CASSSDRSREYF. CDR3 in DNA: TGTGCCAGCAGTTCGGACAGGAGTAGGGAGTACTTC.

The chain uses TRBV9 and TRBJ2-7; the match to TRBD1 covers 8 bases. This CDR3 comprises 13 residues. CDR1 and CDR2 (germline): SGDLS, YYNGEE. Germline trimming cut 3 bases from V and 5 bases from J; bases unmatched to any gene: 4. CDR3 loop: CASSGTGSNEQYF. CDR3 in DNA: TGTGCCAGCAGCGGGACAGGGAGCAACGAGCAGTACTTC. Combining the CDR3 with reference TRBV9 and TRBJ2-7 gives the whole variable domain DSGVTQTPKHLITATGQRVTLRCSPRSGDLSVYWYQQSLDQGLQFLIQYYNGEERAKGNILERFSAQQFPDLHSELNLSSLELGDSALYFCASSGTGSNEQYFGPGTRLTVT.

The rearrangement links TRBV15 to TRBJ1-4; possible D gene TRBD1, 5 bases. The CDR3 covers 17 residues. The V end was cut by 3 bases, the J end by 10 bases, with 24 bases between. The V gene's germline CDR1 is LNHNV and CDR2 YYDKDF (reference sequence). CDR3 protein: CATSRPSREGWGGKLFF. CDR3 bases: TGTGCCACCAGCAGGCCCTCCAGGGAGGGATGGGGAGGAAAACTGTTTTTT.

In the case of this clone: Other DNA sequences in this sample translate to the same CDR3. The V gene is TRBV9, the J gene TRBJ2-7; D uncertain. V shed 0 bases and J shed 0 bases, with 4 bases lying between them. Germline V lookup: CDR1 SGDLS, CDR2 YYNGEE. The CDR3 spans 13 residues. The CDR3 sequence: CASSVDSSYEQYF. The CDR3 coding sequence is TGTGCCAGCAGCGTAGACAGCTCCTACGAGCAGTACTTC.

The rearrangement joins TRBV7-2 to TRBJ2-1, with D unclear. The ends were cut back, 1 base at V and 14 bases at J, with 9 bases in the middle. Germline V gene sequence: CDR1 SGHTA, CDR2 FQGNSA. This CDR3 contains 11 residues. The CDR3 nucleotides are TGTGCCAGCAGCTTAGATACTACTAAGTTCTTC. This encodes CASSLDTTKFF.

This sequence joins TRBV27 and TRBJ1-6; possible D gene TRBD1, 6 bases. The V end lost 4 bases, the J end lost 4 bases, and 8 bases lay between the germline ends. This CDR3 region has 14 residues. Germline CDR1 MNHEY, CDR2 SMNVEV (reference sequence). CDR3 DNA sequence: TGTGCCAGCAGTTCGGACAGATATAATTCACCCCTCCACTTT. This codes for CASSSDRYNSPLHF.

For this clone: The junction does not match germline at one end; this may be a read error. The V gene is TRBV10-2, the J gene TRBJ1-2, with D maybe TRBD1 (6 bases). Germline V gene sequence: CDR1 WSHSY, CDR2 SAAADI. The CDR3 sequence is 14 residues long. CDR3 coding DNA: TGCGCCAGCAGTGAAATAGGGGGGGGTGATGGCTACCCCTTC. It specifies CASSEIGGGDGYPF.

The chain is built from TRBV15 and TRBJ2-5; D gene uncertain. Matching the DNA end better, TRBJ2-7 makes the J call doubtful. The CDR3 loop spans 14 amino acids. Per the germline V gene, CDR1 is LNHNV and CDR2 is YYDKDF (reference sequence). The CDR3 loop is CATSRDQAPGEQYF. The CDR3 DNA is TGTGCCACCAGCAGAGATCAAGCTCCAGGCGAGCAGTACTTC.

V is TRBV2 and J is TRBJ1-4; D is uncertain. Germline CDR1 and CDR2: SNHLY and FYNNEI. The CDR3 contains 14 residues. Trimming removed 3 bases at V and 3 bases at J, with 8 bases between. The CDR3 is CASSDSQANEKLFF. Here the CDR3 DNA reads TGTGCCAGCAGTGATTCCCAGGCTAATGAAAAACTGTTTTTT.

The rearrangement links TRBV7-9 to TRBJ2-3; D remains ambiguous. The CDR3 loop spans 15 amino acids. From germline, CDR1 is SEHNR and CDR2 FQNEAQ (reference sequence). V was cut by 1 base and J by 6 bases, with 14 bases left in between. The CDR3 DNA is TGTGCCAGCAGCTTAGATTGGGCTATTGGGGATACGCAGTATTTT. Translating it yields CASSLDWAIGDTQYF.

The J gene is TRBJ1-4, the V gene TRBV2; no clear D. Trimming took off 8 bases at V and 5 bases at J, with 15 bases between the two ends. This CDR3 region has 14 residues. From germline, CDR1 is SNHLY and CDR2 FYNNEI. The CDR3 DNA follows: TGTGCCAGCGCGTCGGGTGGAGAAAATGAAAAACTGTTTTTT. Its translation is CASASGGENEKLFF.

This chain connects TRBV27 to TRBJ2-2; TRBD2 is a possible D gene (5 bases). Germline V CDR1 and CDR2: MNHEY, SMNVEV (reference sequence). The CDR3 sequence is 16 residues long. V lost 0 bases, J lost 5 bases, and 13 bases lay in between. The CDR3: CASSLSGKLLTGELFF. CDR3 coding DNA: TGTGCCAGCAGTTTATCCGGGAAATTATTAACCGGGGAGCTGTTTTTT.

This clone showed up just a few times. The chain is built from TRBV7-2 and TRBJ1-6; TRBD1 agrees at 7 bases. Germline CDR1 and CDR2: SGHTA and FQGNSA. Trimming at V came to 5 bases and at J to 8 bases, leaving 15 bases not matched to a gene. This CDR3 comprises 17 residues. CDR3 DNA sequence: TGTGCCAGCAGCGCCCCCCCGGGGACAGCACAATATTCACCCCTCCACTTT. It yields the protein CASSAPPGTAQYSPLHF.

Note on this clone: One end of the junction does not line up with germline, which may come from a read error. The chain links TRBV7-8 to TRBJ1-1, with D hard to call. Germline CDR1 and CDR2: SGHVS and FQNEAQ. The CDR3 consists of 11 residues. Here the CDR3 DNA reads TGTGCCAGCAGCTTAGGGTCGGATAACTACTTT. Translating gives CASSLGSDNYF.